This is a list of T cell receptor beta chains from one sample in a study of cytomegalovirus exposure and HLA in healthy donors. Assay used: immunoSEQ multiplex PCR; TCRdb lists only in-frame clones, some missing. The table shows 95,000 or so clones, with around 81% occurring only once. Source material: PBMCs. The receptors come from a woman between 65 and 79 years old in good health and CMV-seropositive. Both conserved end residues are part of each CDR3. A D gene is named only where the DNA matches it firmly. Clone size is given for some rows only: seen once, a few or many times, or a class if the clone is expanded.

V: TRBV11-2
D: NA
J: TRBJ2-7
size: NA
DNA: TGTGCCAGCAGCTCGATCTTAGTCTCCTACGAGCAGTACTTC
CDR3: CASSSILVSYEQYF

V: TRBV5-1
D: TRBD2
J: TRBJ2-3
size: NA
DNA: TGCGCCAGCAGCTCCCCGAGCGGGAGTGCGGATACGCAGTATTTT
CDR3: CASSSPSGSADTQYF

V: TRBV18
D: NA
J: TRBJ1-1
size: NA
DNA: TGTGCCAGCTCACTATACTCCCCGGGACATCACGGATTGGAAGCTTTCTTT
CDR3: CASSLYSPGHHGLEAFF

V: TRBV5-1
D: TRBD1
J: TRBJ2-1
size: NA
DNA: TGCGCCAGCAGCTTGGAGGGACAGTCTGATGAGCAGTTCTTC
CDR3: CASSLEGQSDEQFF

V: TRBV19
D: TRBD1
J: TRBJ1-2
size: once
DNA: TGTGCCAGTAGTCCTGGACAGGGAGACTATGGCTACACCTTC
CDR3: CASSPGQGDYGYTF

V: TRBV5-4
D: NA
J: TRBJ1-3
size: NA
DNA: TGTGCCAGCAGCCAACAGAGCTCTGGAAACACCATATATTTT
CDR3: CASSQQSSGNTIYF

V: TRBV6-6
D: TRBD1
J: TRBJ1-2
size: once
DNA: TGTGCCAGCAGGGAGGCCACCGGGACAGGGAGTCTTGGCTACACCTTC
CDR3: CASREATGTGSLGYTF

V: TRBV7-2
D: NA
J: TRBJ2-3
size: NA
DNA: TGTGCCAGCAGCTTAGCGTCTGATACGCAGTATTTT
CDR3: CASSLASDTQYF

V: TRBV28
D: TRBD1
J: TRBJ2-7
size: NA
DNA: TGTGCCAGCAGTTTATCGGGACAGGACTACGAGCAGTACTTC
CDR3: CASSLSGQDYEQYF

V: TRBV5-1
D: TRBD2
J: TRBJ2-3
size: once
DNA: TGCGCCAGCAGCGCCGATGGACTAGCGGGAGATACGCAGTATTTT
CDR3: CASSADGLAGDTQYF

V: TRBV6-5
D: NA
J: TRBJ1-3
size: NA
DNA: TGTGCCAGCAGTGCATCCAGTGATGGAAACACCATATATTTT
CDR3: CASSASSDGNTIYF

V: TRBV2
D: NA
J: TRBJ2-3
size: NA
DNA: TGTGCCAGCAGCCAACAGGGTGGAGATACGCAGTATTTT
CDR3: CASSQQGGDTQYF

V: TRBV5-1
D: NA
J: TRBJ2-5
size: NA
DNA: TGCGCCAGCAGCTTGGACGGACAGAACTTAGAGACCCAGTACTTC
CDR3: CASSLDGQNLETQYF

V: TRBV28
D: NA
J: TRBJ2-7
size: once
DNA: TGTGCCAGCAGTACCCTGGCGGGACCCGACGACGAGCAGTACTTC
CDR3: CASSTLAGPDDEQYF

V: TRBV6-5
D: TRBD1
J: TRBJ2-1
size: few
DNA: TGTGCCAGCAGTTCCCCCGGGACAGGGGGCGCGAATGAGCAGTTCTTC
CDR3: CASSSPGTGGANEQFF

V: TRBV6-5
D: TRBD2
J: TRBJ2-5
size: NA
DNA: TGTGCCAGCAGTCTAGCGGGAGGGGGAAGGGAGACCCAGTACTTC
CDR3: CASSLAGGGRETQYF

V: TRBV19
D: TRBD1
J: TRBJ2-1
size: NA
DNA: TGTGCCAGTAGTACCGGGACAGGCTCCTACAATGAGCAGTTCTTC
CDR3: CASSTGTGSYNEQFF

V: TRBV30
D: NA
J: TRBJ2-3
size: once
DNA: TGTGCCTGGAGTGTATTCGGGGATACGCAGTATTTT
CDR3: CAWSVFGDTQYF

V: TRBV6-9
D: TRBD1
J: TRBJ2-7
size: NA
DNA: TGTGCCAGCAGTCCTGACCCCCCGGGACAGGGGGTCTACGAGCAGTACTTC
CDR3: CASSPDPPGQGVYEQYF

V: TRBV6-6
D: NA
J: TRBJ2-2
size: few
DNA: TGTGCCAGCAACCCCCCTGGGGGGTGGAGGACCGGGGAGCTGTTTTTT
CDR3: CASNPPGGWRTGELFF

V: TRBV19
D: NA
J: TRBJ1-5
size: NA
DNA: TGTGCCAGTAGAAGGACAGCTCATCAGCCCCAGCATTTT
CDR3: CASRRTAHQPQHF

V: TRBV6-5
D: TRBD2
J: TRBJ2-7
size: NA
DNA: TGTGCCAGCAGTTACAGCGGGGGGAACTACGAGCAGTACTTC
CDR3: CASSYSGGNYEQYF

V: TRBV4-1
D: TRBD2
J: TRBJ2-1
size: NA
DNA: TGCGCCAGCAGCTCTTCCCCCACCAGCGGGAGCTTGAATGAGCAGTTCTTC
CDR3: CASSSSPTSGSLNEQFF

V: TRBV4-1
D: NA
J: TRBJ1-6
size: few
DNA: TGCGCCAGCAGCCCAGCTTTTGGAGGGGCCGGATCACCCCTCCACTTT
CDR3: CASSPAFGGAGSPLHF

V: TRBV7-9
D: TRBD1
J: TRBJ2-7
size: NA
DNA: TGTGCCAGCAGCTCCGGGGACAGCTACGAGCAGTACTTC
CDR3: CASSSGDSYEQYF

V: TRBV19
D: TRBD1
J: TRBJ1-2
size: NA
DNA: TGTGCCAGTAGTATAGTTCCGGGACAGGTGATTCGTGGTGGCTACACCTTC
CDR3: CASSIVPGQVIRGGYTF

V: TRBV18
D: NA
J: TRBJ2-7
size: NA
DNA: TGTGCCAGCTCAACTGACAGCCGCGAGCAGTACTTC
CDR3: CASSTDSREQYF

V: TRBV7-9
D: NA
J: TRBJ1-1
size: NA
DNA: TGTGCCAGCAGCCACTCAAACACTGAAGCTTTCTTT
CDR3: CASSHSNTEAFF

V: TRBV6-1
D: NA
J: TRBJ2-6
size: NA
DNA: TGTGCCAGCACATTGAGAGCACCTGGGGCCAACGTCCTGACTTTC
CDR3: CASTLRAPGANVLTF

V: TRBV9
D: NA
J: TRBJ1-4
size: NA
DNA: TGTGCCAGCAGCGTATATATCGGGGAAGCTAATGAAAAACTGTTTTTT
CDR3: CASSVYIGEANEKLFF

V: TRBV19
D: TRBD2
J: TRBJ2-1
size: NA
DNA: TGTGCCAGTAGTAAGGGGACTAGGTACAATGAGCAGTTCTTC
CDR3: CASSKGTRYNEQFF

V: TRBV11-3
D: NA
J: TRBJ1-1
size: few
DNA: TGTGCCAGCAGCGCATCGATCAGGACTGAAGCTTTCTTT
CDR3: CASSASIRTEAFF

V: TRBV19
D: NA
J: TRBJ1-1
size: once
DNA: TGTGCCAGTAGTATCCCCAACATACTAAACACTGAAGCTTTCTTT
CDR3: CASSIPNILNTEAFF

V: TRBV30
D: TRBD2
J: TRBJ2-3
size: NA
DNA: TGTGCCTGGAGACCCCTAGCGGGAAAGACAGATACGCAGTATTTT
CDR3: CAWRPLAGKTDTQYF